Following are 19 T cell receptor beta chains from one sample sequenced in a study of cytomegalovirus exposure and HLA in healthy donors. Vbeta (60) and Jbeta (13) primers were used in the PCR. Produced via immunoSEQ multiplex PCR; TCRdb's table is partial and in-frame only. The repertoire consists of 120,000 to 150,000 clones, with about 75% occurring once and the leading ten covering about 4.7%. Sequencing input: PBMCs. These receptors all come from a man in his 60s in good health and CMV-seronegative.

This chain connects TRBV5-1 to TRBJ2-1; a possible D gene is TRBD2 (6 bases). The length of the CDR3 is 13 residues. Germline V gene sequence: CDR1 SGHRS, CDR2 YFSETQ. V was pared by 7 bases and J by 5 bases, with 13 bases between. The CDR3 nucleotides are TGCGCCAGCGCGGTAGCGGTTAACAATGAGCAGTTCTTC. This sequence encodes CASAVAVNNEQFF.

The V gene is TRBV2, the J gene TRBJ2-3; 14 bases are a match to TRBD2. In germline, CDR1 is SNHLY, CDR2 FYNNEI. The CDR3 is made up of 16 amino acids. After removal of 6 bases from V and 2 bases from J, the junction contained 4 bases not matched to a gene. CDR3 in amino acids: CASREGLAGVTDTQYF. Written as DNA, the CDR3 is TGTGCCAGCAGGGAGGGACTAGCGGGAGTCACAGATACGCAGTATTTT.

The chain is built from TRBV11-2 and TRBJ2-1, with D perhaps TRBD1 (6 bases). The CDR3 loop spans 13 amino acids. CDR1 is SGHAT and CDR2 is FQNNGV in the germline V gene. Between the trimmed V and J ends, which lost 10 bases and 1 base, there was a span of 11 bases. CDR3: CATGTLSYNEQFF. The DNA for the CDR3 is TGTGCCACCGGGACACTATCCTACAATGAGCAGTTCTTC.

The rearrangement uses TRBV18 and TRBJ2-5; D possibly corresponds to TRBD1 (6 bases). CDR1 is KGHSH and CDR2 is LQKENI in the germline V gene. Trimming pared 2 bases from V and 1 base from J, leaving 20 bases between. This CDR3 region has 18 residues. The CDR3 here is CASSPWQTGPETQETQYF. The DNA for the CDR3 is TGTGCCAGCTCACCATGGCAAACAGGGCCGGAGACCCAAGAGACCCAGTACTTC.

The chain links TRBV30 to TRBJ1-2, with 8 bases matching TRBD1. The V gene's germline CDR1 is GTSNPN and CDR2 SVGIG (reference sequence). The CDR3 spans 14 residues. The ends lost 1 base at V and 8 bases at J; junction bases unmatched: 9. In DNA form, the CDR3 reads TGTGCCTGGAGTGCCCGGACAGGGTCCGAGGGCTACACCTTC. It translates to CAWSARTGSEGYTF.

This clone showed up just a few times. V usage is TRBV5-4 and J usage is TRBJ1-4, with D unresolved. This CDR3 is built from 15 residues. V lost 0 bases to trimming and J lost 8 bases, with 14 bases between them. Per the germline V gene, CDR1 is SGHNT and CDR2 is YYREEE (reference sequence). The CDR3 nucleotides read TGTGCCAGCAGCTTGGACCTCTCAGGAAACGAAAAACTGTTTTTT. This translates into CASSLDLSGNEKLFF. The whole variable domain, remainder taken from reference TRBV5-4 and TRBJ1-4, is ETGVTQSPTHLIKTRGQQVTLRCSSQSGHNTVSWYQQALGQGPQFIFQYYREEENGRGNFPPRFSGLQFPNYSSELNVNALELDDSALYLCASSLDLSGNEKLFFGSGTQLSVL.

As DNA, the CDR3 is TGTGCCACCTACAACAGAAAATTGAACACTGAAGCTTTCTTT. It specifies CATYNRKLNTEAFF. The chain uses TRBV6-5 and TRBJ1-1; no clear D. Germline assignment: CDR1 MNHEY and CDR2 SVGAGI. This CDR3 is built from 14 residues. The germline V and J ends were trimmed by 10 bases and 0 bases, with 15 bases remaining between them.

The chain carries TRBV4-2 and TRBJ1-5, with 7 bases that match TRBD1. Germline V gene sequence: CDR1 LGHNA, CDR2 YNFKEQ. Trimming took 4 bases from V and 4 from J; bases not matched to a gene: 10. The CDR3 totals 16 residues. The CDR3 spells CASSPEDRVGNQPQHF. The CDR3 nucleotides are TGTGCCAGCAGCCCGGAAGACAGGGTCGGGAATCAGCCCCAGCATTTT.

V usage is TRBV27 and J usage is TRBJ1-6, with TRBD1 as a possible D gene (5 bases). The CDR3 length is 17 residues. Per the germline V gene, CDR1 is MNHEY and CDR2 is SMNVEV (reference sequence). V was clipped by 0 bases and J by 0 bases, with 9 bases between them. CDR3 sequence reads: CASSLSGLSSYNSPLHF. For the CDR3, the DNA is TGTGCCAGCAGTTTATCGGGACTTAGCTCCTATAATTCACCCCTCCACTTT.

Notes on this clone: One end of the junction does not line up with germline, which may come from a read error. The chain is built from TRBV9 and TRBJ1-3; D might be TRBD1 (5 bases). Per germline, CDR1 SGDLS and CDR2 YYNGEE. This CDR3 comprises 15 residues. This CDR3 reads CASSPQVLSGNTIYF. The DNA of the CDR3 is TGTGCCAGCAGCCCACAGGTCCTCTCTGGGAACACCATATATTTT.

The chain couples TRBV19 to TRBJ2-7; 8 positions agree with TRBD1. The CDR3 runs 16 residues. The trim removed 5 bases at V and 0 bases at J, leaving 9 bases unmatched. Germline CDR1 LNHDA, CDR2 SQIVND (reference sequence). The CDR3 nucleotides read TGTGCCAGTAGTGCCGCTATGACAGGGGTCTCCTACGAGCAGTACTTC. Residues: CASSAAMTGVSYEQYF. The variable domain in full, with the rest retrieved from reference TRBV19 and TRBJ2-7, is DGGITQSPKYLFRKEGQNVTLSCEQNLNHDAMYWYRQDPGQGLRLIYYSQIVNDFQKGDIAEGYSVSREKKESFPLTVTSAQKNPTAFYLCASSAAMTGVSYEQYFGPGTRLTVT.

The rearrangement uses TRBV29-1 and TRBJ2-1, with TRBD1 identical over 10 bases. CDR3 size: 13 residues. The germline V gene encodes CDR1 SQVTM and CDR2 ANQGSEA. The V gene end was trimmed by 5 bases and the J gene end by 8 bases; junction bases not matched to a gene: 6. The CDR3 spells CSVTRQGAYEQFF. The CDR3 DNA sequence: TGCAGCGTTACGAGACAGGGGGCTTATGAGCAGTTCTTC.

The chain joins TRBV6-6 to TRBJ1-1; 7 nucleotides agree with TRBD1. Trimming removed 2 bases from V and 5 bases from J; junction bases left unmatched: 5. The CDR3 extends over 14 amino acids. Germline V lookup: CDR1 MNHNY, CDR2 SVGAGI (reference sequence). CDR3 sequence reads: CASSYPGTETEAFF. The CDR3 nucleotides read TGTGCCAGCAGTTACCCCGGGACAGAGACTGAAGCTTTCTTT.

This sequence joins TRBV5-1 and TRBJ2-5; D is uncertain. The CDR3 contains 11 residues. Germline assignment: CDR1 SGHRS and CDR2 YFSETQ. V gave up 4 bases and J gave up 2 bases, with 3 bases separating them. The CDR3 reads CASSVQETQYF. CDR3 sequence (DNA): TGCGCCAGCAGCGTACAAGAGACCCAGTACTTC.

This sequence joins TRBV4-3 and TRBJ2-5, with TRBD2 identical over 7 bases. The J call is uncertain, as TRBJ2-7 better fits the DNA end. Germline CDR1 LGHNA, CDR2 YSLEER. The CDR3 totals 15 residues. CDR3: CASSRVERDPSEQYF. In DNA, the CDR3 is TGCGCCAGCAGCCGGGTAGAGCGGGACCCTAGCGAGCAGTACTTC.

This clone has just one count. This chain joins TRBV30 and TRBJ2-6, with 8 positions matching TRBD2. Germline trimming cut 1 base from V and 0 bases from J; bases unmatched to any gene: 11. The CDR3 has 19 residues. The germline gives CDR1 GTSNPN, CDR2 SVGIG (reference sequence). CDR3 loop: CAWSGRGGGPSSGANVLTF. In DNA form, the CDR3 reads TGTGCCTGGAGTGGACGGGGGGGAGGGCCCAGCTCTGGGGCCAACGTCCTGACTTTC.

In DNA, the CDR3 is TGTGCCAGCAGTTTAGTGGCGGGAGTAATACAAGAGACCCAGTACTTC. Encoded protein: CASSLVAGVIQETQYF. The V gene is TRBV28, the J gene TRBJ2-5; 7 bases align to TRBD2. V lost 2 bases, J lost 2 bases, and 8 bases stayed unmatched. From germline, CDR1 is MDHEN and CDR2 SYDVKM. The CDR3 length is 16 residues.

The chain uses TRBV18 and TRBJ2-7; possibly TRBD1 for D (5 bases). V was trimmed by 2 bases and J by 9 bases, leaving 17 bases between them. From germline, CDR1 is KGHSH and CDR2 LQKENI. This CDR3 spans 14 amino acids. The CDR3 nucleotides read TGTGCCAGCTCACCAGGGGCGACCGCCTCCCCGCAGTACTTC. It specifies CASSPGATASPQYF.

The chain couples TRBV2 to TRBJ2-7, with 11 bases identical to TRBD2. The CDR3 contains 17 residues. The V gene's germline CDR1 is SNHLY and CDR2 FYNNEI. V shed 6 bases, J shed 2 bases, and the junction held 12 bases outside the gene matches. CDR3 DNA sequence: TGTGCCAGCAGGGACCCTGGTTTAGCGGGAGGGGCCTACGAGCAGTACTTC. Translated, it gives CASRDPGLAGGAYEQYF. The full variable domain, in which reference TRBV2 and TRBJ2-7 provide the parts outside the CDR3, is EPEVTQTPSHQVTQMGQEVILRCVPISNHLYFYWYRQILGQKVEFLVSFYNNEISEKSEIFDDQFSVERPDGSNFTLKIRSTKLEDSAMYFCASRDPGLAGGAYEQYFGPGTRLTVT.